The next 10 T cell receptor beta chains were all read from a single sample in a study of T cell repertoires in cytomegalovirus infection (dated by TCRdb to the late 2010s). Antigen specificity for these receptors is unknown. This sample was sequenced with an Illumina HiSeq 1500. The public reads were quality trimmed at Q25 with fastp and then assembled into clones with MiXCR by TCRdb, keeping productive beta chains. Each entry is one CDR3 protein sequence, shown with its most common DNA and genes. The sample table records roughly 860,000 distinct CDR3 sequences; about 31% of these occur just once. Around an eighth of the sample rests with the top ten. In light of the paper, this sample's treatment or condition label describes: in vitro stimulation with specific CMV peptide epitopes to enrich CMV-specific T cells. The source material was cultured CD8+ T cells from PBMCs, sampled from culture after CMV antigen stimulation. The receptors were sampled from a human donor in good health (CMV status not recorded). Some clones in this sample may be carry-over from other donors' samples.

The table lists this clonotype with a few counts. V is TRBV5-6 and J is TRBJ2-3; 8 bases align to TRBD2. The CDR3 loop spans 13 amino acids. Germline CDR1 and CDR2: SGHDT and YYEEEE. The V gene end was trimmed by 4 bases and the J gene end by 3 bases; junction bases not matched to a gene: 1. The CDR3 spells CASSGTRTDTQYF. The CDR3 DNA sequence: TGTGCCAGCAGCGGGACTAGGACAGATACGCAGTATTTT.

This clonotype was seen only a few times. The chain recombines TRBV28 with TRBJ2-1, with D hard to call. This CDR3 region has 14 residues. From germline, CDR1 is MDHEN and CDR2 SYDVKM. V lost 6 bases and J 2 bases, leaving 11 bases between the germline ends. Written as DNA, the CDR3 is TGTGCCAGCAGCCAGGAATCGGCCTACAATGAGCAGTTCTTC. It yields the protein CASSQESAYNEQFF.

The chain has TRBV19 and TRBJ1-1, with TRBD1 as a possible D gene (5 bases). The V and J ends lost 0 bases and 4 bases respectively, with 12 bases between them. Germline V gene sequence: CDR1 LNHDA, CDR2 SQIVND (reference sequence). The CDR3 sequence is 15 residues long. This CDR3 is CASSIEEGTGTEAFF. CDR3 DNA sequence: TGTGCCAGTAGTATAGAAGAGGGGACGGGCACTGAAGCTTTCTTT.

This chain uses TRBV7-9 with TRBJ2-1; tentatively, D is TRBD1 (6 bases). The CDR3 is 15 amino acids. V was trimmed by 2 bases and J by 4 bases, leaving 12 bases between them. Germline values: CDR1 SEHNR, CDR2 FQNEAQ (reference sequence). The CDR3 loop reads CASSLCGTPYNEQFF. In DNA, the CDR3 is TGTGCCAGCAGCTTATGTGGGACACCATACAATGAGCAGTTCTTC.

The chain carries TRBV7-9 and TRBJ1-2; D gene uncertain. This CDR3 has 14 amino acids. The germline V gene has CDR1 SEHNR and CDR2 FQNEAQ (reference sequence). Trimming removed 6 bases from V and 5 bases from J, with 16 bases in between. CDR3 sequence (DNA): TGTGCCAGCAGTTTTGCTGGAATTGTGTATGGCTACACCTTC. Protein product: CASSFAGIVYGYTF.

This clonotype was counted between two and nine times. The chain joins TRBV11-1 to TRBJ1-1; D not resolved. The germline gives CDR1 SGHAT, CDR2 FQDESV (reference sequence). This CDR3 contains 17 residues. V was clipped by 2 bases and J by 2 bases, with 18 bases between them. DNA of the CDR3: TGTGCCAGCAGCTTAAGTGCTGTGGATCCGCTAAACACTGAAGCTTTCTTT. Its protein product is CASSLSAVDPLNTEAFF.

This clonotype was observed at least ten times. The J gene is TRBJ2-3, the V gene TRBV12-3 or TRBV12-4, with 7 bases identical to TRBD2. The ends lost 3 bases at V and 3 bases at J; junction bases unmatched: 12. The CDR3 is 17 residues long. This CDR3 reads CASSFHRTWRETDTQYF. The DNA of the CDR3 is TGTGCCAGCAGTTTCCATAGGACTTGGCGGGAGACAGATACGCAGTATTTT.

The V and J genes are TRBV6-5 and TRBJ2-2, with 8 nucleotides matching TRBD2. The V gene end was trimmed by 5 bases and the J gene end by 3 bases; junction bases not matched to a gene: 14. The CDR3 spans 18 residues. CDR1 and CDR2 from the germline V gene are MNHEY and SVGAGI. CDR3 DNA: TGTGCCAGCAGTAATACCCTTGGCGGGGGGTTTTACACCGGGGAGCTGTTTTTT. Its protein product is CASSNTLGGGFYTGELFF.

This clonotype showed up just a few times. The chain has TRBV3-1 and TRBJ2-1; D could derive from TRBD1 or TRBD2 (6 bases each). Germline V gene sequence: CDR1 LGHDT, CDR2 YNNKEL (reference sequence). Between the trimmed V and J ends, which lost 0 bases and 9 bases, there was a span of 15 bases. The CDR3 totals 15 residues. As DNA, the CDR3 is TGTGCCAGCAGCCAAGAACCGGGGGCCGCGATTGAGCAGTTCTTC. It yields the protein CASSQEPGAAIEQFF.

V gene TRBV12-3 or TRBV12-4 combines with J gene TRBJ2-3; TRBD2 is a possible D gene (6 bases). This CDR3 comprises 19 residues. Trimming took off 5 bases at V and 2 bases at J, with 26 bases between the two ends. CDR3 sequence reads: CASSHRTNPKPKITDTQYF. Here the CDR3 DNA reads TGTGCCAGCAGTCACCGGACTAACCCCAAACCGAAGATCACAGATACGCAGTATTTT.